The 4 T cell receptor beta chains given below trace back to one sample, sequenced in a study of cytomegalovirus exposure and HLA in healthy donors. Both 60 Vbeta primers and 13 Jbeta primers went into the PCR. Clones were sequenced by immunoSEQ multiplex PCR, and TCRdb holds only the in-frame ones, with some missing. The table records around 170,000 clones, more than 65% of them present only once. Material: PBMCs. The receptors come from a man between 45 and 60 years old in good health and CMV-seronegative.

This clone has only a few counts. This sequence joins TRBV6-5 and TRBJ2-7; 9 nucleotides line up with TRBD1. In germline, CDR1 is MNHEY, CDR2 SVGAGI. The CDR3 is made up of 16 amino acids. Losses at the gene ends were 1 base for V and 6 bases for J; bases not matched to a gene: 10. CDR3 sequence (DNA): TGTGCCAGCAGTTACTTCCTGGGGACAGGGCCGATCGAGCAGTACTTC. It translates to CASSYFLGTGPIEQYF.

As to this clone: The germline gene is not matched at one end of the junction; a read error may be the cause. This chain links TRBV5-1 with TRBJ2-7, with TRBD1 matching 8 bases. CDR1 and CDR2 from the germline V gene are SGHRS and YFSETQ. The CDR3 runs 15 residues. The CDR3 loop is CAGSRIPGQDYEQYF. The CDR3 region has the DNA TGCGCCGGCAGCAGGATCCCGGGACAGGATTACGAGCAGTACTTC.

The chain uses TRBV9 and TRBJ2-1; possibly TRBD2 for D (5 bases). The CDR3 spans 15 residues. Looked up from germline, CDR1 is SGDLS and CDR2 is YYNGEE. V lost 0 bases and J 2 bases, leaving 9 bases between the germline ends. The CDR3 region is CASSVEDFAYNEQFF. DNA of the CDR3: TGTGCCAGCAGCGTAGAGGACTTCGCCTACAATGAGCAGTTCTTC.

The V call is TRBV6-5, the J call TRBJ1-4, with unresolved D. Germline V gene data show CDR1 as MNHEY and CDR2 as SVGAGI. CDR3 size: 13 residues. Trimming stripped 5 bases from V and 10 bases from J, with 14 bases between. The CDR3 region has the DNA TGTGCCAGCAGTGGGTTGAATGAGGGAAAACTGTTTTTT. Its protein is CASSGLNEGKLFF.